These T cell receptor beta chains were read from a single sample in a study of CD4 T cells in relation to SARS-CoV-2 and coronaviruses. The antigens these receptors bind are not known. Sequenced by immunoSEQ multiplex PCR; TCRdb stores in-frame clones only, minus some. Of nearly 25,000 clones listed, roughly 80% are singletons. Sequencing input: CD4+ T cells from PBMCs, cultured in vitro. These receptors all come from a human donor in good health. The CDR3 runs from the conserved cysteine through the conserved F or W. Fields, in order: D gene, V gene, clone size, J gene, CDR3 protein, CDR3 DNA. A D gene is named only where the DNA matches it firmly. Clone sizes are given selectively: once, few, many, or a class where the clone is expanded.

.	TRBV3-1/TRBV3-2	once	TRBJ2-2	CASSQGRHTGELFF	TGTGCCAGCAGCCAAGGTCGACACACCGGGGAGCTGTTTTTT
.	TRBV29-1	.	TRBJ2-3	CSVDRGIDTQYF	TGCAGCGTTGACAGGGGAATAGATACGCAGTATTTT
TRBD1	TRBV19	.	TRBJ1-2	CASTQQGGNGYTF	TGTGCCAGTACCCAACAGGGGGGTAATGGCTACACCTTC
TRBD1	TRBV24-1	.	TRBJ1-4	CATSESGTDYEKLFF	TGTGCCACCAGTGAATCCGGGACAGACTATGAAAAACTGTTTTTT
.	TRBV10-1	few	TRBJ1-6	CASSREVDNSPLHF	TGCGCCAGCAGCCGTGAAGTAGATAATTCACCCCTCCACTTT
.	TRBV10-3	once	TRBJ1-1	CAISESEARNTEAFF	TGTGCCATCAGTGAGTCGGAGGCCCGGAACACTGAAGCTTTCTTT
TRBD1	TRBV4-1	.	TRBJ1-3	CASSPHPGTAGNTIYF	TGCGCCAGCAGCCCCCATCCCGGGACAGCTGGAAACACCATATATTTT
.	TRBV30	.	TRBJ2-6	CAWRASSGANVLTF	TGTGCCTGGAGGGCGTCCTCTGGGGCCAACGTCCTGACTTTC
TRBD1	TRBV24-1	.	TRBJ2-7	CATSDSRTGGWEQYF	TGTGCCACCAGTGACAGCCGGACAGGGGGTTGGGAGCAGTACTTC
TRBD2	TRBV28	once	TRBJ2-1	CASNLLAGRSNEQFF	TGTGCCAGCAATTTACTAGCGGGACGATCCAATGAGCAGTTCTTC
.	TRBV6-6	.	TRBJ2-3	CASSLEDTQYF	TGTGCCAGCAGCCTGGAAGATACGCAGTATTTT
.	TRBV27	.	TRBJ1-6	CASSPPRGYNSPLHF	TGTGCCAGCAGCCCTCCCAGGGGCTATAATTCACCCCTCCACTTT
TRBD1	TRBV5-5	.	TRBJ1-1	CASSFFDRDNTEAFF	TGTGCCAGCAGCTTTTTCGACAGGGATAACACTGAAGCTTTCTTT
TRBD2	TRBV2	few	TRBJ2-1	CASKDSGRYEQFF	TGTGCCAGCAAGGATAGCGGGAGGTATGAGCAGTTCTTC
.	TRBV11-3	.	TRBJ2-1	CASSTGSQYNEQFF	TGTGCCAGCAGCACCGGTAGCCAATACAATGAGCAGTTCTTC
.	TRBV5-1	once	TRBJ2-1	CASSLARYQDRVNNEQFF	TGCGCCAGCAGCTTGGCAAGGTATCAGGACCGGGTAAACAATGAGCAGTTCTTC
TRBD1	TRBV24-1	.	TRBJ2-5	CAASGTGGMETQYF	TGTGCCGCGTCCGGGACAGGGGGCATGGAGACCCAGTACTTC
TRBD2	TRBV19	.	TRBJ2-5	CASSAAGVGETQYF	TGTGCCAGTAGTGCGGCGGGAGTGGGTGAGACCCAGTACTTC
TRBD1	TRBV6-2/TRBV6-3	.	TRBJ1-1	CASTPTGRNTEAFF	TGTGCCAGCACCCCGACAGGGAGGAACACTGAAGCTTTCTTT
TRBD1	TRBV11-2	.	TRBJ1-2	CASSLVGRGSSYDYGYTF	TGTGCCAGCAGCTTGGTGGGCAGGGGGTCTTCGTACGACTATGGCTACACCTTC
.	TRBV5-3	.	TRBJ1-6	CARSLGKRLVGSPLHF	TGTGCCAGAAGCTTGGGTAAGAGGTTAGTTGGATCACCCCTCCACTTT
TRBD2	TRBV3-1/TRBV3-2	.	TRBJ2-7	CASSQVMAGVPEQYF	TGTGCCAGCAGCCAAGTCATGGCGGGAGTCCCCGAGCAGTACTTC
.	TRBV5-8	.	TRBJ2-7	CASSLVTGRVGAYEQYF	TGTGCCAGCAGCTTGGTCACAGGGCGGGTGGGGGCCTACGAGCAGTACTTC
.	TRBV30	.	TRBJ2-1	CAWSRNLVANEQFF	TGTGCCTGGAGTAGGAACCTGGTGGCCAATGAGCAGTTCTTC
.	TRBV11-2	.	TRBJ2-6	CASSLGLALNSGANVLTF	TGTGCCAGCAGCTTAGGGCTAGCGTTAAACTCTGGGGCCAACGTCCTGACTTTC
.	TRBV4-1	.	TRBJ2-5	CASSQLPGETQYF	TGCGCCAGCAGCCAACTGCCGGGGGAGACCCAGTACTTC
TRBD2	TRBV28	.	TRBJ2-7	CASSLGGRYEQYF	TGTGCCAGCAGTTTAGGCGGGAGGTACGAGCAGTACTTC
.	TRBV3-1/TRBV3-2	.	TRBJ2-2	CASSQSGELFF	TGTGCCAGCAGCCAATCCGGGGAGCTGTTTTTT
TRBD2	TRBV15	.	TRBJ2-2	CATSRVPGGGGGELFF	TGTGCCACCAGCAGAGTCCCGGGAGGGGGTGGCGGGGAGCTGTTTTTT
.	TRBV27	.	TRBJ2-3	CASSTTDTQYF	TGTGCCAGCAGTACCACAGATACGCAGTATTTT
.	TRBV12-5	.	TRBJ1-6	CASGLPYSPLHF	TGTGCTAGTGGTTTACCTTATTCACCCCTCCACTTT
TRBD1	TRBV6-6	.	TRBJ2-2	CASTGTADSTGELFF	TGTGCCAGCACCGGGACAGCAGACTCCACCGGGGAGCTGTTTTTT
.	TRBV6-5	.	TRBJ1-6	CASSQGFHNSPLHF	TGTGCCAGCAGCCAGGGTTTCCATAATTCACCCCTCCACTTT
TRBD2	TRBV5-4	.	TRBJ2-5	CASSWGGTSGRKETQYF	TGTGCCAGCAGCTGGGGGGGGACTAGCGGGAGAAAAGAGACCCAGTACTTC
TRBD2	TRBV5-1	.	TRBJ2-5	CASSFSGGETQYF	TGCGCCAGCAGCTTTTCGGGGGGGGAGACCCAGTACTTC
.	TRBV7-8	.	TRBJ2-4	CASSLRGALAKNIQYF	TGTGCCAGCAGCTTACGAGGAGCCCTAGCCAAAAACATTCAGTACTTC
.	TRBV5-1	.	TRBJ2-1	CASSLDTSAGEQFF	TGCGCCAGCAGCTTGGACACTAGTGCCGGCGAGCAGTTCTTC
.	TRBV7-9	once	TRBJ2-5	CASSFRTEETQYF	TGTGCCAGCAGCTTTAGGACAGAAGAGACCCAGTACTTC
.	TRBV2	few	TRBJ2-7	CASRRNSYEQYF	TGTGCCAGCAGGCGGAACTCCTACGAGCAGTACTTC
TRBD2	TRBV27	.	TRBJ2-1	CASSSLAGVNEQFF	TGTGCCAGCAGTAGCCTAGCGGGAGTCAATGAGCAGTTCTTC
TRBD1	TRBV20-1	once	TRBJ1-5	CSASAGTGWGSNQPQHF	TGCAGTGCTAGTGCTGGGACAGGCTGGGGTAGCAATCAGCCCCAGCATTTT
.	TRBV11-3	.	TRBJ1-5	CASSRGGAQPQHF	TGTGCCAGCAGCCGGGGGGGGGCTCAGCCCCAGCATTTT
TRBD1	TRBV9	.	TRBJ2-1	CASSEHRGTEQFF	TGTGCCAGCAGCGAACACAGGGGAACTGAGCAGTTCTTC
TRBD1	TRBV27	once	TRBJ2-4	CASGTGRGNIQYF	TGTGCCAGTGGGACAGGGCGGGGAAACATTCAGTACTTC
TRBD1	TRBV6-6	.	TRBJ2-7	CASSHNRGPYEQYF	TGTGCCAGCAGTCACAACAGGGGGCCCTACGAGCAGTACTTC
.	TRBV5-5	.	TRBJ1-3	CASSLALVGDGNTIYF	TGTGCCAGCAGCTTGGCTTTAGTTGGAGACGGAAACACCATATATTTT
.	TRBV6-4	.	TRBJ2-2	CASSDSAGDTGELFF	TGTGCCAGCAGTGACTCGGCAGGGGACACCGGGGAGCTGTTTTTT
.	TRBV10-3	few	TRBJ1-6	CAIRSDQGSPLHF	TGTGCCATCAGATCGGATCAGGGGTCACCCCTCCACTTT
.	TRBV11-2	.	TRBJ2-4	CASSLGAGSKNIQYF	TGTGCCAGCAGCTTAGGGGCCGGGTCCAAAAACATTCAGTACTTC
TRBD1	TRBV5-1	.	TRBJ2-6	CASSFVQGESGNVLTF	TGCGCCAGCAGCTTCGTACAGGGGGAATCGGGCAACGTCCTGACTTTC
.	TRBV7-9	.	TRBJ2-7	CASRLGGPGQEISGRSHEQYF	TGTGCCAGCAGGTTGGGAGGGCCGGGACAGGAAATTAGCGGGAGATCTCACGAGCAGTACTTC
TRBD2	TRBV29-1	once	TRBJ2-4	CSVALFIAGGPGLTKNIQYF	TGCAGCGTTGCCCTATTCATAGCGGGAGGGCCCGGTCTAACCAAAAACATTCAGTACTTC
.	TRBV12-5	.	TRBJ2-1	CASGLVPRWDSREAPTNYNEQFF	TGTGCTAGTGGTTTGGTACCCCGATGGGACAGCCGGGAGGCTCCCACTAACTACAATGAGCAGTTCTTC
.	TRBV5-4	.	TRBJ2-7	CASSLQSDSYEQYF	TGTGCCAGCAGCTTGCAGTCGGACTCCTACGAGCAGTACTTC
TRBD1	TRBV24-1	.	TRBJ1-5	CATSDERQGFGQPQHF	TGTGCCACCAGTGATGAAAGACAGGGTTTCGGTCAGCCCCAGCATTTT
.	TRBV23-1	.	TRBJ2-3	CASRSGTDTLDTQYF	TGCGCCAGCAGAAGCGGGACAGACACTTTGGATACGCAGTATTTT
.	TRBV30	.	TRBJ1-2	CAWTNRGSDGYTF	TGTGCCTGGACCAATAGGGGTTCTGATGGCTACACCTTC